This T cell receptor beta chain was identified during a study of identical twins. This CDR3 is built from 16 residues. Germline assignment: CDR1 SEHNR and CDR2 FQNEAQ (reference sequence). The V gene lost 4 bases and the J gene lost 0 bases, with 15 bases spanning the gap. TCRdb analysed the 5' RACE reads with MiXCR anew, one entry per CDR3 protein. The data hold about 660,000 distinct CDR3 sequences, with more than 6.5% observed a single time. The same sample was also used in a study of yellow fever vaccine responses in identical twins.

The chain employs TRBV7-9 and TRBJ2-5, with D uncertain. What was sequenced was PBMCs. The source is a woman between 18 and 30 years old in good health. The CDR3 DNA sequence: TGTGCCAGCAGCTATACAAGACACTTACACCAAGAGACCCAGTACTTC. Translating it yields CASSYTRHLHQETQYF.